These 3 T cell receptor beta chains came from one sample sequenced in a study of shared clonotypes between healthy human individuals. Method: immunoSEQ multiplex PCR; TCRdb's copy keeps in-frame clones and lacks some. The sample includes roughly 1,000,000 clones, about 84% of them seen just once. The specimen was memory CD4+ T cells from PBMCs. The subset was: CD45RA-negative fraction. The origin of the receptors is a man between 18 and 29 years old in good health. Some clones in this sample may be carry-over from other donors' samples.

This clone was seen a few times. V is TRBV4-1 and J is TRBJ2-1; D not resolved. The CDR3 extends over 14 amino acids. Germline V gives CDR1 MGHRA, CDR2 YSYEKL. V was cut by 0 bases and J by 8 bases, with 11 bases left in between. For the CDR3, the DNA is TGCGCCAGCAGCCAAGATAGAACGGATGATGAGCAGTTCTTC. Translation: CASSQDRTDDEQFF.

The J gene is TRBJ1-1, the V gene TRBV30; D is ambiguous. Looked up from germline, CDR1 is GTSNPN and CDR2 is SVGIG (reference sequence). The V and J ends lost 3 bases and 8 bases respectively, with 13 bases between them. The CDR3 sequence is 12 residues long. CDR3 DNA: TGTGCCTGGAGGGGCTCCAGCGCGGAAGCTTTCTTT. It codes for CAWRGSSAEAFF.

The chain recombines TRBV7-9 with TRBJ2-1, with a possible D match to TRBD2 (6 bases). Germline CDR1 and CDR2: SEHNR and FQNEAQ (reference sequence). V dropped 8 bases and J dropped 5 bases, with 10 bases sitting between them. The CDR3 is 12 amino acids. The CDR3 nucleotides are TGTGCCAGCGGGAGGAGCCACAATGAGCAGTTCTTC. This encodes CASGRSHNEQFF. The full variable domain, its missing parts supplied by reference TRBV7-9 and TRBJ2-1, is DTGVSQNPRHKITKRGQNVTFRCDPISEHNRLYWYRQTLGQGPEFLTYFQNEAQLEKSRLLSDRFSAERPKGSFSTLEIQRTEQGDSAMYLCASGRSHNEQFFGPGTRLTVL.